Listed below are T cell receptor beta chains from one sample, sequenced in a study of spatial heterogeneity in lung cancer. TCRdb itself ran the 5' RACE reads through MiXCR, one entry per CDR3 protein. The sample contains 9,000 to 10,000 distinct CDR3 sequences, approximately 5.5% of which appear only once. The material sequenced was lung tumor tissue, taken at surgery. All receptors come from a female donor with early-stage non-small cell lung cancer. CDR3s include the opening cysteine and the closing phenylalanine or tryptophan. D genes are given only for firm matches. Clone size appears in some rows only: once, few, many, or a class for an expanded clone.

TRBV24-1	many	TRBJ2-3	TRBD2	CATSPPSGGRTDTQYF	TGTGCCACCAGTCCACCGAGCGGGGGCCGCACAGATACGCAGTATTTT
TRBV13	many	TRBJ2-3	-	CASSLRLTDTQYF	TGTGCCAGCAGCCTCAGACTAACAGATACGCAGTATTTT
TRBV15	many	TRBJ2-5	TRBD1	CATSRGQGSAETQYF	TGTGCCACCAGCAGAGGACAGGGTTCGGCTGAGACCCAGTACTTC
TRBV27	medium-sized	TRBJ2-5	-	CASSPVGQLGETQYF	TGTGCCAGCAGTCCGGTTGGGCAGTTGGGAGAGACCCAGTACTTC
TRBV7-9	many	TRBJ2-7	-	CASAGNYWHEQYF	TGTGCCAGCGCCGGCAATTACTGGCACGAGCAGTACTTC
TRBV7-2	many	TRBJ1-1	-	CASSPQTGANTEAFF	TGTGCCAGCAGCCCACAGACAGGAGCTAACACTGAAGCTTTCTTT
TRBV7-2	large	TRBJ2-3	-	CASRNGAGTDTQYF	TGTGCCAGCAGAAACGGGGCTGGCACAGATACGCAGTATTTT
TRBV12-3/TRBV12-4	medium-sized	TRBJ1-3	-	CASSFRTVGNTIYF	TGTGCCAGCAGTTTCCGGACAGTTGGAAACACCATATATTTT
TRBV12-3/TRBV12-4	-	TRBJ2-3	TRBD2	CASSSTWSRLAPDTQYF	TGTGCCAGCAGTTCGACCTGGAGCCGACTAGCCCCAGATACGCAGTATTTT
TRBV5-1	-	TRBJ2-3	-	CASSLSPGPVDTQYF	TGCGCCAGCAGCTTGTCGCCAGGGCCTGTAGATACGCAGTATTTT
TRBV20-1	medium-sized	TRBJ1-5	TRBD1	CSAFQQGADQPQHF	TGCAGTGCATTTCAACAGGGGGCGGACCAGCCCCAGCATTTT
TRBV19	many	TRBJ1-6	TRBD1	CASSITGANSPLHF	TGTGCCAGTAGTATAACAGGGGCCAATTCACCCCTCCACTTT
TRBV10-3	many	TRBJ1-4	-	CAISAEQSELEKLFF	TGTGCCATCAGTGCTGAGCAGTCCGAGTTGGAAAAACTGTTTTTT
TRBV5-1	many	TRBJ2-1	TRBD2	CASSTGREAYNEQFF	TGCGCCAGCAGCACGGGGCGGGAGGCCTACAATGAGCAGTTCTTC
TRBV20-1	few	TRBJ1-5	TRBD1	CSAPLLDRAGQPQHF	TGCAGTGCTCCCCTCCTGGACAGGGCGGGTCAGCCCCAGCATTTT
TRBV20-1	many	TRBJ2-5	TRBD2	CSARSSSGSQETQYF	TGCAGTGCTAGGAGCTCTAGCGGGAGCCAAGAGACCCAGTACTTC
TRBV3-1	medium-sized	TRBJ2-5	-	CASSQGVRSQETQYF	TGTGCCAGCAGCCAAGGAGTTCGGAGCCAAGAGACCCAGTACTTC
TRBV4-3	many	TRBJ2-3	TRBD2	CASSQEQRGGLDTQYF	TGCGCCAGCAGCCAAGAACAGCGGGGGGGCCTAGATACGCAGTATTTT
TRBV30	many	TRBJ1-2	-	CAWSVSDMQGYTF	TGTGCCTGGAGTGTTTCCGACATGCAAGGCTACACCTTC
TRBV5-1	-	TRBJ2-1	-	CASSGTGGPNNEQFF	TGCGCCAGCAGCGGAACCGGAGGGCCTAACAATGAGCAGTTCTTC
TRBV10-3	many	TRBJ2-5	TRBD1	CAISKAGGWEETQYF	TGTGCCATCAGTAAAGCAGGGGGCTGGGAAGAGACCCAGTACTTC
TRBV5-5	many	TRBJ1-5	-	CASSFSGASNQPQHF	TGTGCCAGCAGCTTCTCGGGGGCTAGCAATCAGCCCCAGCATTTT
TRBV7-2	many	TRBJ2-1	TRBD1	CASSLSPGQGLSEQFF	TGTGCCAGCAGCTTATCTCCGGGACAGGGTTTAAGTGAGCAGTTCTTC
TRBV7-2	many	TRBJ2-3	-	CASSLGGASDTQYF	TGTGCCAGCAGCTTGGGCGGGGCCTCAGATACGCAGTATTTT
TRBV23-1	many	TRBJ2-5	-	CASSQSGPLSERESQETQYF	TGCGCCAGCAGTCAATCCGGCCCCTTATCAGAGAGAGAATCGCAAGAGACCCAGTACTTC
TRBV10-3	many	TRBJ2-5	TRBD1	CAISRDRGETQYF	TGTGCCATCAGTAGGGACAGGGGAGAGACCCAGTACTTC
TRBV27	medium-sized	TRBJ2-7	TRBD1	CASSEWGTGGREQYF	TGTGCCAGCAGTGAATGGGGGACAGGGGGCAGGGAGCAGTACTTC
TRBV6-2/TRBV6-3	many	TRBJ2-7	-	CASRDITYEQYF	TGTGCCAGTCGGGACATCACCTACGAGCAGTACTTC
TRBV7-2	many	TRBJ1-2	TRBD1	CASSAAGTGRGYTF	TGTGCCAGCAGCGCTGCGGGGACAGGGAGAGGCTACACCTTC
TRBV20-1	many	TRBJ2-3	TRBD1	CSALTSRRTGHLDTQYF	TGCAGTGCTCTAACCTCGAGACGGACAGGGCATTTAGATACGCAGTATTTT
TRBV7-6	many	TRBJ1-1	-	CASSLGQGNTEAFF	TGTGCCAGCAGCTTAGGTCAGGGTAACACTGAAGCTTTCTTT